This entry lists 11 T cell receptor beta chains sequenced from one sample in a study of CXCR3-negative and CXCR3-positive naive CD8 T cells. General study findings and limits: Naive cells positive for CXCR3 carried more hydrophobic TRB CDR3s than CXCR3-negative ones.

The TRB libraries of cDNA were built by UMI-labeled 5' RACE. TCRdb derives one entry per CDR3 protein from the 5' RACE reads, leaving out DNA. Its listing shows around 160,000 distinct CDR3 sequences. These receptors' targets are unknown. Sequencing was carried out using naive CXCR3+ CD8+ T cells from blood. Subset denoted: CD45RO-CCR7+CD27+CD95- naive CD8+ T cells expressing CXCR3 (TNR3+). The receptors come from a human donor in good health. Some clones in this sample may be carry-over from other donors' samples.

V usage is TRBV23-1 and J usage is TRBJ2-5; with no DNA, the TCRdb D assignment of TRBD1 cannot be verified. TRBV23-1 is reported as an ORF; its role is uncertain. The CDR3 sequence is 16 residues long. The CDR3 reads CASSRLGGTVQETQYF.

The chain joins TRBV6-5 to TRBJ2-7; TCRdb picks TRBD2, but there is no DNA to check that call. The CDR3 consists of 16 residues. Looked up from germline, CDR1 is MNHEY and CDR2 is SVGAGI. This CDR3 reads CASSYSSGRALYEQYF.

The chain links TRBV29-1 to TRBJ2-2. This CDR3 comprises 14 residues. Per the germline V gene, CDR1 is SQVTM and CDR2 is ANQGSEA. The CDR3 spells CSVEEGAHTGELFF.

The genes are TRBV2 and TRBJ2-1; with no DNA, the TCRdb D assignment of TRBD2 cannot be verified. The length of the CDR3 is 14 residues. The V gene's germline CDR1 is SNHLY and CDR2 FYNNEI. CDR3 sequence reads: CASSDTGGRDEQFF. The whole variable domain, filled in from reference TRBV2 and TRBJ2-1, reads EPEVTQTPSHQVTQMGQEVILRCVPISNHLYFYWYRQILGQKVEFLVSFYNNEISEKSEIFDDQFSVERPDGSNFTLKIRSTKLEDSAMYFCASSDTGGRDEQFFGPGTRLTVL.

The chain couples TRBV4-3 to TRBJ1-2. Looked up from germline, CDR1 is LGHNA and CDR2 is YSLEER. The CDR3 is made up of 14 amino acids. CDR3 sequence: CASSQGSGNYGYTF.

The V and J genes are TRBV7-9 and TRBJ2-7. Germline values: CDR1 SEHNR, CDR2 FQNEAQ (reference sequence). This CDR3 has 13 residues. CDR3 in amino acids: CASSYATSYEQYF.

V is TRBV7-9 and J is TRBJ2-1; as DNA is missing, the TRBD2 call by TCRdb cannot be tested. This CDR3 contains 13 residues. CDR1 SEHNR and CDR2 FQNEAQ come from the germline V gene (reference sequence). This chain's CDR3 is CASSSLVPVEQFF. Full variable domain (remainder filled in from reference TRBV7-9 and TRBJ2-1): DTGVSQNPRHKITKRGQNVTFRCDPISEHNRLYWYRQTLGQGPEFLTYFQNEAQLEKSRLLSDRFSAERPKGSFSTLEIQRTEQGDSAMYLCASSSLVPVEQFFGPGTRLTVL.

The CDR3 here is CASSYSVAGGPYEQYF. The chain joins TRBV6-5 to TRBJ2-7. The CDR3 is 16 amino acids. Germline V gene data show CDR1 as MNHEY and CDR2 as SVGAGI.

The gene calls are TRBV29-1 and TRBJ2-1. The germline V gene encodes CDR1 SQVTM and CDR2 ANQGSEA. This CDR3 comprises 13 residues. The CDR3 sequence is CSVKGVSYNEQLF.

The CDR3: CSVELGQGFGDEQYF. The rearrangement uses TRBV29-1 and TRBJ2-7; TCRdb calls TRBD1, which cannot be checked without DNA. This CDR3 region has 15 residues. Germline CDR1 reads SQVTM; CDR2 reads ANQGSEA.

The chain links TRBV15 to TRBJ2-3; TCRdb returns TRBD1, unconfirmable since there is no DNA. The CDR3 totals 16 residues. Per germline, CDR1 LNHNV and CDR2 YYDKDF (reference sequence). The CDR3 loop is CATSRTGQGRTDTQYF.